The rows below give T cell receptor beta chains drawn from one sample of a study of blood T cell repertoires in COVID-19. The protocol was immunoSEQ multiplex PCR, while the TCRdb copy is restricted to in-frame clones and leaves out a portion. The profile shows 290,000 or so clones, almost 90% of them singletons. Source material: PBMCs or T cells enriched from blood (not recorded which). These receptors all stem from a woman between 18 and 29 years old with acute COVID-19. Both conserved end residues are part of each CDR3. The D gene is left open where the match is weak. The size field is filled for only some rows; it gives once, few, many or a size class.

D gene,J gene,V gene,clone size,CDR3 protein,CDR3 DNA
TRBD2,TRBJ2-1,TRBV3-1/TRBV3-2,NA,CASGYGSGRIFNEQFF,TGTGCCAGCGGGTATGGTAGCGGGAGAATTTTCAATGAGCAGTTCTTC
TRBD1,TRBJ2-1,TRBV11-2,NA,CASSYRDSSYNEQFF,TGTGCCAGCAGCTACCGGGACAGCTCCTACAATGAGCAGTTCTTC
TRBD1,TRBJ1-2,TRBV7-9,NA,CASSAPGQGDGYTF,TGTGCCAGCAGCGCCCCGGGACAGGGGGATGGCTACACCTTC
TRBD2,TRBJ2-2,TRBV2,NA,CASSDGGYTGELFF,TGTGCCAGCAGTGACGGGGGGTACACCGGGGAGCTGTTTTTT
NA,TRBJ1-4,TRBV13,NA,CASSDRRRSNEKLFF,TGTGCCAGCAGCGACCGACGGCGGAGTAATGAAAAACTGTTTTTT
TRBD1,TRBJ1-1,TRBV28,NA,CASKETGLNTEAFF,TGTGCCAGCAAAGAGACAGGGTTGAACACTGAAGCTTTCTTT
TRBD2,TRBJ2-4,TRBV12-3/TRBV12-4,once,CASSLGTSDIQYF,TGTGCCAGCAGTTTAGGGACTAGCGACATTCAGTACTTC
NA,TRBJ2-5,TRBV28,NA,CAEGTGQETQYF,TGTGCCGAAGGAACGGGTCAAGAGACCCAGTACTTC
TRBD2,TRBJ2-1,TRBV7-3,NA,CASSQVGTSVYNEQFF,TGTGCCAGCAGCCAAGTCGGGACTAGCGTCTACAATGAGCAGTTCTTC
NA,TRBJ1-2,TRBV5-1,NA,CASSLAGKDYGYTF,TGCGCCAGCAGCTTGGCCGGGAAAGACTATGGCTACACCTTC
TRBD1,TRBJ2-6,TRBV19,NA,CASSRGQGVPGANVLTF,TGTGCCAGTAGTAGGGGACAGGGGGTCCCTGGGGCCAACGTCCTGACTTTC
NA,TRBJ2-1,TRBV2,NA,CATTGVSSYNEQFF,TGTGCCACCACGGGAGTAAGCTCCTACAATGAGCAGTTCTTC
TRBD2,TRBJ2-1,TRBV9,NA,CASSGAGVHNEQFF,TGTGCCAGCAGCGGAGCGGGGGTGCACAATGAGCAGTTCTTC
TRBD2,TRBJ2-1,TRBV25-1,NA,CASSEPGLAGRNEQFF,TGTGCCAGCAGTGAACCGGGACTAGCGGGAAGGAATGAGCAGTTCTTC
NA,TRBJ1-6,TRBV11-2,NA,CASSLTVGSYNSPLHF,TGTGCCAGCAGCTTAACAGTTGGCTCCTATAATTCACCCCTCCACTTT
NA,TRBJ1-2,TRBV29-1,NA,CSGLIGDYGYTF,TGCAGCGGCCTAATCGGGGACTATGGCTACACCTTC
TRBD1,TRBJ2-5,TRBV7-3,NA,CASSSWDRARETQYF,TGTGCCAGCAGCTCCTGGGACAGGGCTCGGGAGACCCAGTACTTC
NA,TRBJ1-2,TRBV18,NA,CASSYQGPDGYTF,TGTGCCAGCTCCTATCAGGGGCCGGATGGCTACACCTTC
TRBD1,TRBJ2-7,TRBV11-2,NA,CASSLASGQGPHEQYF,TGTGCCAGCAGCTTAGCCTCCGGACAGGGACCCCACGAGCAGTACTTC
TRBD1,TRBJ1-2,TRBV27,NA,CASSLLSGGPGYTF,TGTGCCAGCAGTTTACTTTCAGGGGGCCCCGGCTACACCTTC
NA,TRBJ1-5,TRBV9,once,CASSVGGEGNQPQHF,TGTGCCAGCAGCGTAGGGGGCGAGGGCAATCAGCCCCAGCATTTT
NA,TRBJ2-3,TRBV4-1,NA,CASSQARDGADTQYF,TGCGCCAGCAGCCAAGCCCGGGATGGGGCAGATACGCAGTATTTT
TRBD2,TRBJ2-3,TRBV6-6,NA,CASTFSGESTDTQYF,TGTGCCAGCACCTTTAGCGGGGAAAGCACAGATACGCAGTATTTT
TRBD1,TRBJ1-2,TRBV5-1,NA,CATPRDRDWRDYGYTF,TGCGCCACCCCCCGGGACAGGGATTGGAGGGACTATGGCTACACCTTC
TRBD1,TRBJ2-2,TRBV7-3,NA,CASSRWGQGAGNTGELFF,TGTGCCAGCAGCCGGTGGGGACAGGGGGCGGGGAACACCGGGGAGCTGTTTTTT
NA,TRBJ2-3,TRBV5-1,NA,CASSLSGGSTDTQYF,TGCGCCAGCAGCTTGAGTGGGGGGAGCACAGATACGCAGTATTTT
TRBD1,TRBJ1-6,TRBV7-9,few,CASSEGTVNSPLHF,TGTGCCAGCAGCGAAGGGACAGTTAATTCACCCCTCCACTTT
NA,TRBJ1-5,TRBV30,NA,CAWSVRRAQQPQHF,TGTGCCTGGAGTGTACGCAGGGCACAGCAGCCCCAGCATTTT
TRBD2,TRBJ2-1,TRBV28,NA,CASSQYLAGEQFF,TGTGCCAGCAGTCAATACCTAGCGGGGGAACAGTTCTTC
TRBD2,TRBJ2-1,TRBV19,once,CASSIYLADYNEQFF,TGTGCCAGTAGTATTTACCTAGCGGACTACAATGAGCAGTTCTTC
NA,TRBJ2-5,TRBV12-3/TRBV12-4,NA,CASSFGREETQYF,TGTGCCAGCAGTTTCGGCAGGGAAGAGACCCAGTACTTC
NA,TRBJ1-1,TRBV9,few,CASSVSSPMNTEAFF,TGTGCCAGCAGCGTATCCAGTCCGATGAACACTGAAGCTTTCTTT
NA,TRBJ1-5,TRBV28,NA,CATINLAGSNQPQHF,TGTGCCACTATAAACTTAGCCGGGAGCAATCAGCCCCAGCATTTT
NA,TRBJ2-3,TRBV5-6,NA,CASSLVGATDTQYF,TGTGCCAGCAGCTTGGTAGGGGCCACAGATACGCAGTATTTT
NA,TRBJ2-7,TRBV19,NA,CASNLKYRDYEQYF,TGTGCCAGTAACTTGAAGTACAGGGACTACGAGCAGTACTTC
NA,TRBJ1-4,TRBV9,NA,CASSKQGSATNEKLFF,TGTGCCAGCAGCAAGCAGGGGAGTGCAACTAATGAAAAACTGTTTTTT
TRBD1,TRBJ2-5,TRBV29-1,NA,CRKTGTNQETQYF,TGCAGGAAGACAGGGACCAACCAAGAGACCCAGTACTTC
TRBD1,TRBJ1-2,TRBV19,few,CASSSTGTGVLNYGYTF,TGTGCCAGTAGTTCCACCGGGACAGGCGTCCTTAACTACGGCTACACCTTC
TRBD1,TRBJ2-1,TRBV29-1,NA,CSVDGTGGASDYNEQFF,TGCAGCGTTGACGGGACAGGGGGCGCGTCGGACTACAATGAGCAGTTCTTC
NA,TRBJ2-2,TRBV7-2,few,CASSLNTGNTGELFF,TGTGCCAGCAGCTTAAACACAGGGAACACCGGGGAGCTGTTTTTT
NA,TRBJ1-1,TRBV28,NA,CASSSSGETEAFF,TGTGCCAGCAGTTCCTCAGGGGAAACTGAAGCTTTCTTT
NA,TRBJ2-5,TRBV2,NA,CASSFAGINQETQYF,TGTGCCAGCAGTTTTGCCGGGATTAACCAAGAGACCCAGTACTTC
TRBD1,TRBJ1-2,TRBV5-1,NA,CASSFDRANYGYTF,TGCGCCAGCAGCTTCGACAGGGCTAACTATGGCTACACCTTC
NA,TRBJ2-7,TRBV2,NA,CASTIEVREQYF,TGTGCCAGTACTATTGAAGTCCGCGAGCAGTACTTC
NA,TRBJ2-2,TRBV5-1,few,CASSLEWAGENTGELFF,TGCGCCAGCAGCCTTGAGTGGGCGGGTGAGAACACCGGGGAGCTGTTTTTT
TRBD1,TRBJ1-5,TRBV29-1,once,CSAGTGEHQPQHF,TGCAGCGCTGGGACAGGGGAGCATCAGCCCCAGCATTTT
NA,TRBJ1-6,TRBV2,few,CASSEGPSPLHF,TGTGCCAGCAGTGAAGGGCCCTCACCCCTCCACTTT
NA,TRBJ1-2,TRBV7-2,NA,CASSTPTVAYGYTF,TGTGCCAGCAGCACCCCGACGGTAGCCTATGGCTACACCTTC
TRBD2,TRBJ2-2,TRBV6-4,NA,CASSRLAGSNTGELFF,TGTGCCAGCAGTAGACTAGCGGGATCGAACACCGGGGAGCTGTTTTTT
NA,TRBJ1-3,TRBV30,NA,CAFTGSGNTIYF,TGTGCCTTTACAGGGAGTGGAAACACCATATATTTT
TRBD2,TRBJ2-7,TRBV28,NA,CASSFGAGGVYEQYF,TGTGCCAGCAGTTTCGGAGCGGGAGGGGTCTACGAGCAGTACTTC
NA,TRBJ2-7,TRBV12-3/TRBV12-4,NA,CASSPGYEQYF,TGTGCCAGCAGCCCGGGCTACGAGCAGTACTTC
NA,TRBJ2-7,TRBV7-2,NA,CASSLANPGSEQYF,TGTGCCAGCAGCTTAGCGAACCCGGGGAGCGAGCAGTACTTC
NA,TRBJ1-4,TRBV28,NA,CASSPPGFPNEKLFF,TGTGCCAGCAGTCCCCCGGGGTTCCCTAATGAAAAACTGTTTTTT
TRBD1,TRBJ2-3,TRBV7-9,NA,CASSFGTGKADTQYF,TGTGCCAGCAGCTTCGGGACAGGGAAGGCAGATACGCAGTATTTT
TRBD1,TRBJ1-6,TRBV28,NA,CASSTGTGNSPLHF,TGTGCCAGCAGTACCGGGACAGGGAACTCACCCCTCCACTTT